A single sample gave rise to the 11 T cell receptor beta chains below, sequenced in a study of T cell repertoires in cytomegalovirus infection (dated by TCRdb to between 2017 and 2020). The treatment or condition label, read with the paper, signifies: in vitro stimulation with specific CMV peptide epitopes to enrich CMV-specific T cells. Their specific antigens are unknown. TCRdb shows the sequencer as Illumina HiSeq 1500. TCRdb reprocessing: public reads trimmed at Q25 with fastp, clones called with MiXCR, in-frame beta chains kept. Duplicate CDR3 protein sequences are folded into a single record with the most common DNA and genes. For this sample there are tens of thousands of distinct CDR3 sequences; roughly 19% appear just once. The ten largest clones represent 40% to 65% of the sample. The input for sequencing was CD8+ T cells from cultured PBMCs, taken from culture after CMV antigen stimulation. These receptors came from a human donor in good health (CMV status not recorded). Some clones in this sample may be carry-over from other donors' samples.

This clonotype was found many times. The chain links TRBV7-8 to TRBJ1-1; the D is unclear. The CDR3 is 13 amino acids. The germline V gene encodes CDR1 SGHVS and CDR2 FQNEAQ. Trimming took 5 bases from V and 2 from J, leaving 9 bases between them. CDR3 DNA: TGTGCCAGCAGCGTTCAGAGAAACACTGAAGCTTTCTTT. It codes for CASSVQRNTEAFF.

The CDR3 bases are TGTGCCAGCAGCCCCGGGACTAGCGACCGCACAGATACGCAGTATTTT. It codes for CASSPGTSDRTDTQYF. V usage is TRBV7-6 and J usage is TRBJ2-3; TRBD2 matches at 10 bases. The CDR3 loop spans 16 amino acids. With V trimmed by 5 bases and J by 1 base, 6 bases remained unmatched. The V gene's germline CDR1 is SGHVS and CDR2 FNYEAQ.

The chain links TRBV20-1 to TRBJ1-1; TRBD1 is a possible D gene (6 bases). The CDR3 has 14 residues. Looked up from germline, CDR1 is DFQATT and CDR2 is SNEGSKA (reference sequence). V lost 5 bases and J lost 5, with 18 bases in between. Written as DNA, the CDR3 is TGCAGTGCTGCCCCGCGGGGGGCTCGGACTGAAGCTTTCTTT. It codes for CSAAPRGARTEAFF.

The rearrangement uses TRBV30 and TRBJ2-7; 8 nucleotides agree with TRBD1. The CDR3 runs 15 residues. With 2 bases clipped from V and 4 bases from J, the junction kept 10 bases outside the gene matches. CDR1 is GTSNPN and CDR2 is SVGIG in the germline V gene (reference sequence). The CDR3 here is CAWSMPGQASYEQYF. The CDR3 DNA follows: TGTGCCTGGAGTATGCCGGGACAGGCATCTTACGAGCAGTACTTC.

The CDR3 here is CSAGQGAYEQYF. The CDR3 nucleotides read TGCAGCGCGGGACAGGGGGCTTACGAGCAGTACTTC. The chain combines TRBV29-1 with TRBJ2-7; 12 nucleotides line up with TRBD1. The ends lost 7 bases at V and 4 bases at J; junction bases unmatched: 2. The CDR3 runs to 12 residues. Germline lookup yields CDR1 SQVTM and CDR2 ANQGSEA.

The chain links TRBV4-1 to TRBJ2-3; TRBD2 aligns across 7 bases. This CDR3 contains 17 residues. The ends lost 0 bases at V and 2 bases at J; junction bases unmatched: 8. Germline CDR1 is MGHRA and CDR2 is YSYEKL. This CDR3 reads CASSQDHPSGLTDTQYF. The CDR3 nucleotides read TGCGCCAGCAGCCAAGATCACCCTAGCGGACTCACAGATACGCAGTATTTT.

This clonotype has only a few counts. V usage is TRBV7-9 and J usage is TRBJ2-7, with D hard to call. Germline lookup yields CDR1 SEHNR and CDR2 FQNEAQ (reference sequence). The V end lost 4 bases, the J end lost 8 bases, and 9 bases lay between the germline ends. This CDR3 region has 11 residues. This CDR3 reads CASSSTRQQYF. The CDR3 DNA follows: TGTGCCAGCAGCTCTACCCGTCAGCAGTACTTC.

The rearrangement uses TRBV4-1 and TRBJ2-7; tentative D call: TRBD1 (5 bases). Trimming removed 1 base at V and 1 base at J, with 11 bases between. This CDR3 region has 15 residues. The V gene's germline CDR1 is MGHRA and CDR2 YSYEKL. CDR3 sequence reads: CASSQAFRVSYEQYF. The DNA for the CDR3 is TGCGCCAGCAGCCAAGCCTTCAGGGTGTCCTACGAGCAGTACTTC.

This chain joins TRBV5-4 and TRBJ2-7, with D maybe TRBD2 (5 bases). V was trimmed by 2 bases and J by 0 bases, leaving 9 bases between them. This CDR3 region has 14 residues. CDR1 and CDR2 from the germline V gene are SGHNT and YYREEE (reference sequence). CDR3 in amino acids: CASSFGLSSYEQYF. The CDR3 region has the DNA TGTGCCAGCAGCTTTGGACTTAGCTCCTACGAGCAGTACTTC.

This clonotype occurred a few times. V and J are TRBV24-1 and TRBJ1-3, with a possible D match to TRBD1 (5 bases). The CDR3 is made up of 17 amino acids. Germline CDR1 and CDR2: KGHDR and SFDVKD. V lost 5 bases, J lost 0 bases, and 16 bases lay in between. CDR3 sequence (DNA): TGTGCCACCAGTGGAGTACTGACAGTATTCTCTGGAAACACCATATATTTT. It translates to CATSGVLTVFSGNTIYF.

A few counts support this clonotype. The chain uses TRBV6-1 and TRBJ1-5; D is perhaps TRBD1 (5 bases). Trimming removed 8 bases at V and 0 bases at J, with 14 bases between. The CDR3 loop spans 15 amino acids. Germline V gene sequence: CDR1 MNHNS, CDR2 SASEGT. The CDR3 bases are TGTGCCAGCCTCGACAGACTTTTTAGCAATCAGCCCCAGCATTTT. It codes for CASLDRLFSNQPQHF.